This TCR beta chain comes out of a study of kidney transplant recipient with SARS-CoV-2 infection. The CDR3 has 17 residues. Trimming cost V 5 bases and J 4 bases, with 23 bases left between them. Germline CDR1 reads MNHNS; CDR2 reads SASEGT. TCRdb called the reads again in MiXCR, with one record for every CDR3 protein. The sample lists 200,000 to 300,000 distinct CDR3 sequences, 29% occurring once. This clonotype showed up many times. The clonotype was recovered from a male patient aged 30 to 39 who had COVID-19 and was a kidney transplant recipient. Some T cells may be provided by the graft donor. The specimen comprised a blood sample, sampled at baseline and on roughly day 120 from a kidney transplant recipient. The chain is built from TRBV6-1 and TRBJ1-2; no clear D gene. The CDR3 reads CASSNQRGGRKTYGYTF. CDR3 nucleotide sequence: TGTGCCAGCAGTAATCAGCGAGGTGGGAGAAAGACCTATGGCTACACCTTC.